This T cell receptor (beta chain) originates from a study of shared clonotypes between healthy human individuals. Overall study findings and caveats: Since donors were few, the genetic and exposure-history diversity represented was limited.

Trimming cost V 7 bases and J 0 bases, with 10 bases left between them. The CDR3 covers 13 residues. Looked up from germline, CDR1 is SGHDT and CDR2 is YYEEEE. On this clone: Its antigen is not identified.

The repertoire was sequenced with immunoSEQ multiplex PCR; TCRdb's copy has only in-frame clones and lacks some. The data show roughly 330,000 clones, over 65% seen once. This clonotype originated in a man aged 25 to 40 in good health. The V gene is TRBV5-6, the J gene TRBJ1-1; no clear D. The sequenced material came from memory CD4+ T cells sorted from blood. Described subset: CD45RA-negative fraction. In nucleotides, the CDR3 is TGTGCCAGCTTAAATTATATGAACACTGAAGCTTTCTTT. Translating it yields CASLNYMNTEAFF.